These T cell receptor beta chains were read from a single sample in a study of blood T cell repertoires in COVID-19. The table came from immunoSEQ multiplex PCR; TCRdb's copy has only in-frame clones and leaves some out. The profile shows a few hundred thousand clones, 75% to 90% of them singletons. Sequencing was carried out using peripheral blood. These receptors originate from a woman aged 18-30 years with acute or convalescent COVID-19. Each CDR3 is given with its conserved first and last residue. The order of the fields is D gene, clone size, J gene, V gene, CDR3 protein, CDR3 DNA. D genes are given only for firm matches. Clone sizes are given selectively: once, few, many, or a class where the clone is expanded.

TRBD1 - TRBJ1-5 TRBV6-1 CASSEADRANQPQHF TGTGCCAGCAGTGAAGCCGACAGGGCCAATCAGCCCCAGCATTTT
- few TRBJ1-1 TRBV5-4 CASSFGRNTEAFF TGTGCCAGCAGCTTTGGCAGGAACACTGAAGCTTTCTTT
TRBD2 - TRBJ2-1 TRBV19 CASSMTSGRGDEQFF TGTGCCAGTAGTATGACTAGCGGGAGAGGCGATGAGCAGTTCTTC
- once TRBJ1-3 TRBV30 CAWARGFGNTIYF TGTGCCTGGGCAAGGGGATTTGGAAACACCATATATTTT
- - TRBJ1-1 TRBV2 CASSVNTEAFF TGTGCCAGCAGCGTGAACACTGAAGCTTTCTTT
TRBD2 - TRBJ2-7 TRBV18 CASSPPGLANGEQYF TGTGCCAGCTCACCACCGGGACTAGCGAACGGCGAGCAGTACTTC
- once TRBJ2-2 TRBV29-1 CSVENVRSWGELFF TGCAGCGTTGAAAATGTCCGGTCTTGGGGGGAGCTGTTTTTT
- - TRBJ2-7 TRBV19 CASSISVQQTYEQYF TGTGCCAGTAGTATTTCTGTACAGCAAACCTACGAGCAGTACTTC
- - TRBJ1-6 TRBV2 CASSEWVTNNSPLHF TGTGCCAGCAGTGAGTGGGTCACTAATAATTCACCCCTCCACTTT
- - TRBJ2-7 TRBV2 CASSFYQRASYEQYF TGTGCCAGCAGTTTTTATCAGCGGGCCTCCTACGAGCAGTACTTC
TRBD1 - TRBJ2-6 TRBV9 CASSVEPTGGTGANVLTF TGTGCCAGCAGCGTAGAGCCAACAGGGGGCACTGGGGCCAACGTCCTGACTTTC
TRBD1 - TRBJ2-5 TRBV6-2/TRBV6-3 CASSTGDSSQETQYF TGTGCCAGCAGTACTGGGGACAGTTCCCAAGAGACCCAGTACTTC
TRBD1 - TRBJ2-3 TRBV30 CAWSPGDRVTDTQYF TGTGCCTGGTCCCCCGGGGACAGGGTTACAGATACGCAGTATTTT
TRBD2 once TRBJ2-5 TRBV10-1 CASSESTSGGQETQYF TGCGCCAGCAGTGAGTCGACTAGCGGGGGGCAAGAGACCCAGTACTTC
- - TRBJ2-1 TRBV9 CASSGAGRSYNEQFF TGTGCCAGCAGCGGAGCGGGCCGCTCCTACAATGAGCAGTTCTTC
TRBD1 - TRBJ1-5 TRBV6-5 CASSRRTGINQPQHF TGTGCCAGCAGTCGCCGGACAGGGATTAATCAGCCCCAGCATTTT
- once TRBJ1-1 TRBV6-5 CATTGVYTEAFF TGTGCCACCACCGGGGTTTACACTGAAGCTTTCTTT
TRBD1 - TRBJ2-7 TRBV7-6 CASSPGQVLSSYEQYF TGTGCCAGCAGCCCGGGACAGGTCCTCAGCTCCTACGAGCAGTACTTC
- - TRBJ1-2 TRBV12-3/TRBV12-4 CASSKTGFGYTF TGTGCCAGCAGTAAAACAGGTTTCGGCTACACCTTC
- - TRBJ1-1 TRBV6-5 CASIPGDGRTEAFF TGTGCCAGCATCCCAGGGGACGGGCGCACTGAAGCTTTCTTT
TRBD2 - TRBJ2-7 TRBV7-2 CASSSPGLGIDRQYF TGTGCCAGCAGCTCACCGGGACTAGGAATAGACAGGCAGTACTTC
TRBD2 - TRBJ2-5 TRBV7-6 CASSLEDWAGVQETQYF TGTGCCAGCAGCTTAGAAGACTGGGCGGGGGTTCAAGAGACCCAGTACTTC
TRBD1 - TRBJ1-3 TRBV5-1 CASSSRQGFTIYF TGCGCCAGCAGCTCTAGACAGGGATTCACCATATATTTT
- - TRBJ1-1 TRBV5-1 CASSMTQGNTEAFF TGCGCCAGCAGCATGACCCAGGGGAACACTGAAGCTTTCTTT
TRBD1 - TRBJ2-2 TRBV5-1 CASSATYRGSGELFF TGCGCCAGCAGCGCAACCTACAGGGGATCCGGGGAGCTGTTTTTT
TRBD1 - TRBJ2-5 TRBV7-9 CASSRSGTGGETQYF TGTGCCAGCAGTAGATCCGGGACAGGAGGGGAGACCCAGTACTTC
TRBD1 - TRBJ1-1 TRBV29-1 CSVEDWDRGIEAFF TGCAGCGTTGAAGATTGGGACAGGGGAATTGAAGCTTTCTTT
- - TRBJ2-1 TRBV30 CAWSVLWEQFF TGTGCCTGGAGTGTACTATGGGAGCAGTTCTTC
- - TRBJ2-3 TRBV7-3 CASSPPGSDTQYF TGTGCCAGCAGCCCACCAGGGTCAGATACGCAGTATTTT
TRBD2 once TRBJ2-7 TRBV7-2 CASSISGRAYEQYF TGTGCCAGCAGCATAAGCGGGAGGGCCTACGAGCAGTACTTC
- - TRBJ1-2 TRBV12-3/TRBV12-4 CASSFGDRYTF TGTGCCAGCAGTTTCGGGGATCGCTACACCTTC
TRBD2 - TRBJ2-7 TRBV4-1 CASSHREGLGEQYF TGCGCCAGCAGCCACCGGGAGGGCCTAGGCGAGCAGTACTTC
TRBD1 - TRBJ2-2 TRBV15 CATSRDRGSTGELFF TGTGCCACCAGCAGAGACAGGGGGTCGACCGGGGAGCTGTTTTTT
TRBD2 - TRBJ2-3 TRBV7-9 CASSPLAGNTDTQYF TGTGCCAGCAGCCCACTAGCGGGCAACACAGATACGCAGTATTTT
TRBD2 - TRBJ2-1 TRBV7-2 CASTSWASGYNEQFF TGTGCCAGCACCTCATGGGCTAGCGGCTACAATGAGCAGTTCTTC
TRBD1 - TRBJ2-7 TRBV24-1 CATSDPTGDEQYF TGTGCCACCAGTGACCCGACAGGGGACGAGCAGTACTTC
- - TRBJ2-3 TRBV9 CASSAGITTDTQYF TGTGCCAGCAGCGCGGGGATCACCACAGATACGCAGTATTTT
- few TRBJ1-1 TRBV6-1 CASSVHRDGGDTEAFF TGTGCCAGCAGTGTCCACCGCGACGGGGGGGACACTGAAGCTTTCTTT
- - TRBJ2-1 TRBV5-1 CASSLGTVSYNEQFF TGCGCCAGCAGCTTGGGGACAGTCTCCTACAATGAGCAGTTCTTC
- once TRBJ1-1 TRBV30 CAWSVSGETEAFF TGTGCCTGGAGTGTATCCGGGGAGACTGAAGCTTTCTTT
TRBD1 - TRBJ2-2 TRBV28 CASSFSGTDLTGELFF TGTGCCAGCAGTTTCTCCGGGACAGACCTCACCGGGGAGCTGTTTTTT
TRBD1 - TRBJ1-1 TRBV7-9 CASSSIQGWFTEAFF TGTGCCAGCAGCTCCATACAGGGGTGGTTCACTGAAGCTTTCTTT
TRBD1 - TRBJ2-1 TRBV27 CASSPGTGLTIYNEQFF TGTGCCAGCAGTCCCGGGACAGGCCTTACAATATACAATGAGCAGTTCTTC
TRBD2 - TRBJ2-2 TRBV5-1 CASSSSGLAGLTGELFF TGCGCCAGCAGCTCCTCCGGACTAGCGGGACTCACCGGGGAGCTGTTTTTT
- - TRBJ1-5 TRBV28 CASSPLQGNQPQHF TGTGCCAGCAGTCCACTACAGGGAAATCAGCCCCAGCATTTT
TRBD1 - TRBJ2-7 TRBV19 CASSPRQGMRYEQYF TGTGCCAGTAGCCCCCGACAGGGGATGCGCTACGAGCAGTACTTC
- few TRBJ1-4 TRBV10-3 CATHRATNEKLFF TGTGCCACCCACAGGGCAACTAATGAAAAACTGTTTTTT
- - TRBJ1-2 TRBV7-2 CASSSARGYGYTF TGTGCCAGCAGCTCCGCCAGGGGCTATGGCTACACCTTC
TRBD1 - TRBJ1-6 TRBV28 CASSPNLQGTSQTTPLHF TGTGCCAGCAGCCCGAACTTACAGGGGACCTCACAAACGACACCCCTCCACTTT
- - TRBJ2-1 TRBV2 CASSEEGAIYNEQFF TGTGCCAGCAGTGAGGAGGGGGCCATCTACAATGAGCAGTTCTTC
TRBD1 - TRBJ1-2 TRBV2 CASSPWDSSYGYTF TGTGCCAGCAGCCCCTGGGACAGCTCGTATGGCTACACCTTC
TRBD1 - TRBJ1-2 TRBV29-1 CSVSTGTGYYGYTF TGCAGCGTTAGTACCGGGACAGGGTACTATGGCTACACCTTC
- - TRBJ1-5 TRBV30 CAWSVGGSGPQHF TGTGCCTGGAGTGTAGGCGGATCGGGGCCCCAGCATTTT
- - TRBJ1-5 TRBV7-9 CASSLAEGSNQPQHF TGTGCCAGCAGCTTAGCGGAGGGGAGCAATCAGCCCCAGCATTTT
TRBD2 - TRBJ2-1 TRBV5-1 CASSSGLAGSAQYNEQFF TGCGCCAGCAGCTCGGGACTAGCGGGATCAGCGCAATACAATGAGCAGTTCTTC